This record concerns one T cell receptor (beta chain) sequence. Repertoires were generated with immunoSEQ multiplex PCR, while TCRdb's copy carries only in-frame clones and drops some. There are tens of thousands of clones in the sample; roughly 77% occur only once, and 24% lies in the top ten. This entry is derived from a study of blood T cell repertoires in COVID-19. Looked up from germline, CDR1 is SGHVS and CDR2 is FNYEAQ. Trimming removed 3 bases from V and 5 bases from J, with 8 bases in between. The CDR3 contains 13 residues. This clonotype originated in a human donor in a cohort sampled during active COVID-19. The rearrangement uses TRBV7-6 and TRBJ2-1, with D uncertain. Sequences were obtained from peripheral blood. The CDR3 reads CASSFTTHNEQFF. CDR3 nucleotides: TGTGCCAGCAGCTTTACTACACACAATGAGCAGTTCTTC.